The 30 T cell receptor beta chains below all came from one sample that was sequenced in a study of patients and donors after allogeneic stem cell transplantation. Each CDR3 protein is one row after TCRdb ran MiXCR on the RT-PCR reads. The data show about 410,000 distinct CDR3 sequences, 16% seen once. The material sequenced was blood, either unsorted or a sorted T cell fraction (not recorded which). These receptor sequences come from a human donor who was either an allogeneic HSCT recipient or a stem cell or donor lymphocyte infusion donor (not recorded which). It is not recorded whose cells these are; they may come from a transplant donor.

In its sample, this clonotype was seen many times. This chain joins TRBV6-5 and TRBJ1-1; D call uncertain. Trimming cost V 8 bases and J 5 bases, with 12 bases left between them. CDR1 and CDR2 from the germline V gene are MNHEY and SVGAGI. The CDR3 is 12 amino acids. CDR3 DNA: TGTGCCAGCGGGAGGAGCCGGACTGAAGCTTTCTTT. Amino acid sequence: CASGRSRTEAFF.

The J gene is TRBJ2-7, the V gene TRBV27; D is perhaps TRBD2 (5 bases). CDR3 length: 11 amino acids. Trimming stripped 8 bases from V and 5 bases from J, with 10 bases between. Germline CDR1 reads MNHEY; CDR2 reads SMNVEV (reference sequence). CDR3 residues: CASRTGHEQYF. The CDR3 region has the DNA TGTGCCAGCCGGACTGGTCACGAGCAGTACTTC.

This clonotype has a handful of counts. The rearrangement joins TRBV5-1 to TRBJ1-3; the match to TRBD1 covers 9 bases. Germline loops: CDR1 SGHRS, CDR2 YFSETQ. The J segment lost 0 bases and the V segment lost 0 bases, leaving 7 bases of the junction unmatched. CDR3 length: 18 amino acids. In DNA form, the CDR3 reads TGCGCCAGCAGCTTGGTCGTACAGGGGGCTGGCTCTGGAAACACCATATATTTT. As protein: CASSLVVQGAGSGNTIYF.

This rearrangement joins TRBV12-3 or TRBV12-4 to TRBJ1-1; possible D gene TRBD1, 6 bases. The length of the CDR3 is 12 residues. The V end lost 8 bases, the J end lost 4 bases, and 11 bases lay between the germline ends. The CDR3 protein is CASGTGTTEAFF. The CDR3 nucleotides read TGTGCCAGCGGAACAGGGACCACTGAAGCTTTCTTT.

The genes are TRBV14 and TRBJ2-5; 9 nucleotides agree with TRBD1. The germline V gene has CDR1 SGHDN and CDR2 FVKESK. V lost 2 bases, J lost 3 bases, and 4 bases stayed unmatched. The CDR3 has 15 amino acids. DNA for the CDR3: TGTGCCAGCAGCCAACTCGGACAGGGGAAAGAGACCCAGTACTTC. As protein: CASSQLGQGKETQYF. Supplemented by reference TRBV14 and TRBJ2-5, the full variable domain reads EAGVTQFPSHSVIEKGQTVTLRCDPISGHDNLYWYRRVMGKEIKFLLHFVKESKQDESGMPNNRFLAERTGGTYSTLKVQPAELEDSGVYFCASSQLGQGKETQYFGPGTRLLVL.

This clonotype was picked up a small number of times. This sequence joins TRBV6-1 and TRBJ2-1, with 7 bases matching TRBD2. Losses at the gene ends were 6 bases for V and 4 bases for J; bases not matched to a gene: 12. The CDR3 sequence is 16 residues long. CDR1 MNHNS and CDR2 SASEGT come from the germline V gene. CDR3 loop: CASRRLRLAGYNEQFF. The CDR3 region has the DNA TGTGCCAGCAGACGCTTAAGACTAGCAGGATACAATGAGCAGTTCTTC.

This clonotype was counted only a few times. The rearrangement links TRBV28 to TRBJ2-3; D may correspond to TRBD1 or TRBD2 (5 bases each). The CDR3 length is 18 residues. CDR1 and CDR2 (germline): MDHEN, SYDVKM. With 2 bases removed from V and 3 bases from J, the gap between germline ends came to 21 bases. The CDR3: CASSLVVGTHSWTDTQYF. The CDR3 bases are TGTGCCAGCAGTTTAGTTGTTGGGACCCATTCTTGGACAGATACGCAGTATTTT.

This clonotype was detected a few times. This chain uses TRBV24-1 with TRBJ2-7; 7 nucleotides match TRBD1. CDR1 is KGHDR, CDR2 SFDVKD, per germline. The CDR3 has 12 residues. V lost 3 bases, J lost 5 bases, and 0 bases stayed unmatched. CDR3 amino acids: CATSDRGHEQYF. Written as DNA, the CDR3 is TGTGCCACCAGTGATAGGGGGCACGAGCAGTACTTC.

In its sample, this clonotype was seen a few times. V and J are TRBV27 and TRBJ2-1; 10 nucleotides agree with TRBD2. Per the germline V gene, CDR1 is MNHEY and CDR2 is SMNVEV (reference sequence). V shed 4 bases, J shed 6 bases, and the junction held 9 bases outside the gene matches. The CDR3 extends over 16 amino acids. Written as DNA, the CDR3 is TGTGCCAGCAGTTACGCGGGACTAGCGTTTAGCAATGAGCAGTTCTTC. The encoded protein is CASSYAGLAFSNEQFF.

This clonotype was picked up a small number of times. The V and J genes are TRBV29-1 and TRBJ1-1; no reliable D call. Trimming took 5 bases from V and 0 from J, leaving 16 bases between them. This CDR3 comprises 15 residues. Looked up from germline, CDR1 is SQVTM and CDR2 is ANQGSEA. The CDR3 DNA follows: TGCAGCGTTAGGGCCAAGCTGCTCATGAACACTGAAGCTTTCTTT. Amino acid sequence: CSVRAKLLMNTEAFF.

In this sample, this clonotype turned up a few times. V gene TRBV18 combines with J gene TRBJ1-2; 7 positions match TRBD1. Germline V gene sequence: CDR1 KGHSH, CDR2 LQKENI. There are 14 residues in the CDR3. The V segment lost 3 bases and the J segment 4 bases; nucleotides outside the gene matches: 5. Here the CDR3 reads CASSPGGTAYGYTF. CDR3 sequence (DNA): TGTGCCAGCTCACCGGGGGGGACAGCCTATGGCTACACCTTC.

The chain joins TRBV6-1 to TRBJ2-7, with 12 bases lining up with TRBD2. This CDR3 has 17 amino acids. The germline V gene has CDR1 MNHNS and CDR2 SASEGT. Trimming took 6 bases from V and 2 from J; bases not matched to a gene: 11. In DNA, the CDR3 is TGTGCCAGCAGGCAGCTAGCGGGAGGGGCCCTTCCCTACGAGCAGTACTTC. This codes for CASRQLAGGALPYEQYF.

The J gene is TRBJ2-7, the V gene TRBV7-3; TRBD1 matches 8 bases. This CDR3 region has 15 residues. Germline loops: CDR1 SGHTA, CDR2 FQGTGA. The V gene end was trimmed by 4 bases and the J gene end by 4 bases; junction bases not matched to a gene: 9. CDR3 sequence reads: CASSSSGGAGYEQYF. The DNA for the CDR3 is TGTGCCAGCAGCTCATCAGGGGGCGCGGGTTACGAGCAGTACTTC.

In this sample, this clonotype turned up a few times. The genes are TRBV25-1 and TRBJ1-1; TRBD1 aligns across 7 bases. The trim removed 7 bases at V and 4 bases at J, leaving 6 bases unmatched. The CDR3 length is 13 residues. Germline V gene lookup returns CDR1 MGHDK and CDR2 SYGVNS. The DNA for the CDR3 is TGTGCCAGCACCATTACAGGGGTCACTGAAGCTTTCTTT. Translating it yields CASTITGVTEAFF.

This clonotype has at least ten counts. V gene TRBV12-3 or TRBV12-4 combines with J gene TRBJ1-5, with a tentative D call TRBD1 (5 bases). With 3 bases removed from V and 5 bases from J, the gap between germline ends came to 17 bases. This CDR3 comprises 16 residues. The CDR3: CASSFWRGTLHQPQHF. The CDR3 DNA reads as TGTGCCAGCAGTTTCTGGCGGGGGACTCTTCATCAGCCCCAGCATTTT.

There are many counts of this clonotype. This sequence joins TRBV6-6 and TRBJ2-7, with D unclear. The CDR3 runs 12 residues. The germline V gene has CDR1 MNHNY and CDR2 SVGAGI (reference sequence). V gave up 0 bases and J gave up 12 bases, with 12 bases separating them. Here the CDR3 reads CASSYSRGLRYF. CDR3 bases: TGTGCCAGCAGTTACTCGAGAGGCCTCCGGTACTTC.

This clonotype was seen ten or more times. The CDR3 loop is CASSRQVTGHEQFF. The DNA for the CDR3 is TGCGCCAGCAGCCGACAGGTTACTGGGCATGAGCAGTTCTTC. The genes are TRBV4-3 and TRBJ2-1, with TRBD1 as a possible D gene (6 bases). Germline CDR1 LGHNA, CDR2 YSLEER. The V gene lost 4 bases and the J gene lost 8 bases, with 15 bases spanning the gap. This CDR3 has 14 residues.

The chain joins TRBV2 to TRBJ1-4; 10 positions match TRBD1. The germline CDR1 and CDR2 sequences are SNHLY and FYNNEI. Trimming at V came to 2 bases and at J to 4 bases, leaving 1 base not matched to a gene. The CDR3 covers 15 residues. The CDR3: CASSERTGGNEKLFF. CDR3 bases: TGTGCCAGCAGTGAAAGGACAGGGGGTAATGAAAAACTGTTTTTT. Complete variable domain (other parts from reference TRBV2 and TRBJ1-4): EPEVTQTPSHQVTQMGQEVILRCVPISNHLYFYWYRQILGQKVEFLVSFYNNEISEKSEIFDDQFSVERPDGSNFTLKIRSTKLEDSAMYFCASSERTGGNEKLFFGSGTQLSVL.

In this sample, this clonotype turned up a few times. This chain joins TRBV5-1 and TRBJ1-1; D gene ambiguous. V lost 0 bases to trimming and J lost 2 bases, with 11 bases between them. CDR3 size: 15 residues. CDR1 is SGHRS and CDR2 is YFSETQ in the germline V gene. The CDR3 sequence is CASSLGRPINTEAFF. CDR3 bases: TGCGCCAGCAGCTTGGGTCGACCCATTAACACTGAAGCTTTCTTT.

The chain is built from TRBV5-1 and TRBJ1-2; D may be TRBD1 (5 bases). Per the germline V gene, CDR1 is SGHRS and CDR2 is YFSETQ. CDR3 length equals 16 residues. V lost 4 bases and J lost 4, with 20 bases in between. CDR3 residues: CASSPGPGQLIYGYTF. The CDR3 DNA follows: TGCGCCAGCAGCCCAGGGCCCGGGCAGCTGATCTATGGCTACACCTTC. Using reference TRBV5-1 and TRBJ1-2 for the parts outside the CDR3, the full variable domain is KAGVTQTPRYLIKTRGQQVTLSCSPISGHRSVSWYQQTPGQGLQFLFEYFSETQRNKGNFPGRFSGRQFSNSRSEMNVSTLELGDSALYLCASSPGPGQLIYGYTFGSGTRLTVV.

This chain joins TRBV29-1 and TRBJ1-1; possibly TRBD1 for D (6 bases). CDR3 length: 13 residues. From germline, CDR1 is SQVTM and CDR2 ANQGSEA. V dropped 7 bases and J dropped 3 bases, with 15 bases sitting between them. CDR3 coding DNA: TGCAGCGCCGCAGGGGCTTTGTACACTGAAGCTTTCTTT. This codes for CSAAGALYTEAFF.

The chain couples TRBV5-1 to TRBJ1-2, with 8 bases fitting TRBD1. The V and J ends lost 6 bases and 3 bases, in that order; junction bases with no gene match: 10. Germline CDR1 and CDR2: SGHRS and YFSETQ. The CDR3 contains 15 residues. CDR3 sequence reads: CASTPGGAVDYGYTF. The CDR3, as DNA: TGCGCCAGCACCCCAGGGGGCGCGGTAGACTATGGCTACACCTTC.

This clonotype was detected only a few times. The chain uses TRBV30 and TRBJ1-2; the D gene is possibly TRBD1 (6 bases). The ends were cut back, 0 bases at V and 4 bases at J, with 18 bases in the middle. Germline CDR1 is GTSNPN and CDR2 is SVGIG (reference sequence). This CDR3 is built from 16 residues. In DNA form, the CDR3 reads TGTGCCTGGAGTGTAGTCCAGCCTAGGGGGGCCTATGGCTACACCTTC. It codes for CAWSVVQPRGAYGYTF.

In its sample, this clonotype was seen a few times. J is TRBJ1-3 and V is TRBV18, with D hard to call. CDR1 is KGHSH, CDR2 LQKENI, per germline. The CDR3 runs 14 residues. With 0 bases removed from V and 7 bases from J, the gap between germline ends came to 10 bases. CDR3 loop: CASSPPPTRNTIYF. In DNA, the CDR3 is TGTGCCAGCTCACCACCGCCCACTCGGAACACCATATATTTT.

V is TRBV29-1 and J is TRBJ1-4; a weak D match, TRBD1 (5 bases). Trimming took 6 bases from V and 8 from J, leaving 13 bases between them. This CDR3 has 12 amino acids. Germline CDR1 reads SQVTM; CDR2 reads ANQGSEA. The CDR3 loop is CSVQGYREKLFF. The DNA of the CDR3 is TGCAGCGTGCAGGGATATAGAGAAAAACTGTTTTTT.

This clonotype occurred many times. V usage is TRBV20-1 and J usage is TRBJ1-1, with no clear D. The CDR3 is 13 residues long. V was clipped by 4 bases and J by 0 bases, with 9 bases between them. The germline V gene encodes CDR1 DFQATT and CDR2 SNEGSKA (reference sequence). In nucleotides, the CDR3 is TGCAGTGCTAACCTGACCTTGAACACTGAAGCTTTCTTT. This translates into CSANLTLNTEAFF.

The table lists this clonotype with a few counts. The rearrangement joins TRBV7-2 to TRBJ1-1; D gene ambiguous. Per germline, CDR1 SGHTA and CDR2 FQGNSA. Trimming removed 10 bases at V and 0 bases at J, with 9 bases between. The CDR3 is 12 amino acids. CDR3 sequence (DNA): TGTGCCACCGAGGGTCTGAACACTGAAGCTTTCTTT. Translation gives CATEGLNTEAFF. The whole variable domain, remainder taken from reference TRBV7-2 and TRBJ1-1, is GAGVSQSPSNKVTEKGKDVELRCDPISGHTALYWYRQSLGQGLEFLIYFQGNSAPDKSGLPSDRFSAERTGGSVSTLTIQRTQQEDSAVYLCATEGLNTEAFFGQGTRLTVV.

This clonotype has just a few counts. The CDR3 loop reads CSASVLAGGLSDTQYF. CDR3 coding DNA: TGCAGTGCTAGCGTACTAGCGGGAGGTCTCTCAGATACGCAGTATTTT. The genes are TRBV20-1 and TRBJ2-3; 12 bases are a match to TRBD2. V shed 3 bases and J 4 bases; nucleotides not matched to a gene: 8. CDR1 is DFQATT, CDR2 SNEGSKA, per germline (reference sequence). This CDR3 is built from 16 residues.

In its sample, this clonotype was seen a few times. This rearrangement joins TRBV4-1 to TRBJ2-5, with TRBD2 matching 10 bases. The CDR3 totals 15 residues. J was trimmed by 5 bases and V by 3 bases; bases with no gene match: 6. Per germline, CDR1 MGHRA and CDR2 YSYEKL. CDR3 sequence reads: CASSQGTSVRETQYF. DNA for the CDR3: TGCGCCAGCAGCCAGGGGACTAGCGTAAGGGAGACCCAGTACTTC.

This chain uses TRBV30 with TRBJ2-7; 9 bases agree with TRBD1. Germline CDR1 and CDR2: GTSNPN and SVGIG (reference sequence). There are 14 residues in the CDR3. Trimming cost V 4 bases and J 3 bases; bases outside gene matches: 7. CDR3 region: CAWTWGQGNYEQYF. The CDR3 DNA is TGTGCCTGGACCTGGGGACAGGGTAACTACGAGCAGTACTTC.